What follows is one T cell receptor (beta chain) and its context. Its antigen is currently unknown. The TCR beta cDNA libraries contained unique molecular identifiers. cDNA molecules numbering 450,000 to 650,000 came from about 1 to 10 million T cells. One entry per CDR3 protein results from TCRdb running MiXCR on the PCR reads. Among about 820,000 distinct CDR3 sequences, roughly 50% were seen once, and the ten largest hold roughly 4.4%. The sample belongs to a study of post-analysis software for immune sequencing data. The study, taken as a whole, reports: Roughly five TRBV segments were more frequent in patients than controls; TRBV5-6, TRBV5-1 and TRBV20-1 belonged to this group. Patients with multiple sclerosis recorded significantly lower normalized Chao1 diversity than controls, the study found.

Trimming took 6 bases from V and 8 from J, leaving 20 bases between them. CDR1 MGHDK and CDR2 SYGVNS come from the germline V gene. The CDR3 has 15 amino acids. The source material was blood. V is TRBV25-1 and J is TRBJ2-1; D may be TRBD2 (6 bases). This sequence originates from a girl between 5 and 17 years old with multiple sclerosis. The CDR3 sequence: CASSKPGTLGYEQFF. DNA of the CDR3: TGTGCCAGCAGCAAGCCCGGGACTCTCGGCTATGAGCAGTTCTTC.